These 18 T cell receptor beta chains originate from one sample sequenced in a study of identical twins. TCRdb itself ran the 5' RACE reads through MiXCR, one entry per CDR3 protein. This sample has roughly 690,000 distinct CDR3 sequences, with roughly 6% found just once. The sequencing sample was made of naive T cells sorted from blood. The receptors originated from a man aged 18 to 30 in good health.

This clonotype was picked up many times. The V gene is TRBV29-1, the J gene TRBJ1-1; weak D call: TRBD1 (5 bases). Germline V gene sequence: CDR1 SQVTM, CDR2 ANQGSEA. V lost 7 bases and J lost 4, with 13 bases in between. The CDR3 consists of 12 residues. DNA of the CDR3: TGCAGCGGGGGGGACCCCGGCACTGAAGCTTTCTTT. Residues: CSGGDPGTEAFF. Full variable domain (rest looked up from reference TRBV29-1 and TRBJ1-1): SAVISQKPSRDICQRGTSLTIQCQVDSQVTMMFWYRQQPGQSLTLIATANQGSEATYESGFVIDKFPISRPNLTFSTLTVSNMSPEDSSIYLCSGGDPGTEAFFGQGTRLTVV.

This clonotype has at least ten counts. The chain joins TRBV11-2 to TRBJ2-7, with D perhaps matching TRBD2 (6 bases). CDR3 length: 13 residues. Trimming cost V 5 bases and J 3 bases, with 11 bases left between them. From germline, CDR1 is SGHAT and CDR2 FQNNGV. This CDR3 is CASSPRDFYEQYV. CDR3 sequence (DNA): TGTGCCAGCAGCCCCCGGGACTTCTACGAGCAGTACGTC.

Many counts were recorded for this clonotype. V is TRBV5-1 and J is TRBJ2-3, with D uncertain. The CDR3 is 15 amino acids. Germline CDR1 and CDR2: SGHRS and YFSETQ. Trimming removed 5 bases from V and 1 base from J, with 14 bases in between. The CDR3 DNA is TGCGCCAGCAGGATCGAACCTTCGGGCACAGATACGCAGTATTTT. Translated: CASRIEPSGTDTQYF. Combining the CDR3 with reference TRBV5-1 and TRBJ2-3 gives the whole variable domain KAGVTQTPRYLIKTRGQQVTLSCSPISGHRSVSWYQQTPGQGLQFLFEYFSETQRNKGNFPGRFSGRQFSNSRSEMNVSTLELGDSALYLCASRIEPSGTDTQYFGPGTRLTVL.

This clonotype has more than one count but fewer than ten. The genes are TRBV4-3 and TRBJ1-1, with 8 bases aligning to TRBD1. The CDR3 is 17 residues long. V shed 4 bases, J shed 1 base, and the junction held 11 bases outside the gene matches. Germline V lookup: CDR1 LGHNA, CDR2 YSLEER. This CDR3 is CASSPTLAGQANTEAFF. In DNA, the CDR3 is TGCGCCAGCAGCCCCACCCTGGCGGGACAGGCGAACACTGAAGCTTTCTTT.

This clonotype was detected ten times or more. The rearrangement uses TRBV20-1 and TRBJ2-3, with a possible D match to TRBD1 (6 bases). CDR3 length equals 15 residues. V lost 3 bases, J lost 4 bases, and 17 bases lay in between. Germline V lookup: CDR1 DFQATT, CDR2 SNEGSKA (reference sequence). The DNA for the CDR3 is TGCAGTGCTAGGAAGGCAGGGGTTTTGGCAGATACGCAGTATTTT. It specifies CSARKAGVLADTQYF.

J is TRBJ2-3 and V is TRBV7-9, with D possibly matching TRBD2 (5 bases). Germline V CDR1 and CDR2: SEHNR, FQNEAQ (reference sequence). The V and J ends lost 5 bases and 0 bases respectively, with 18 bases between them. CDR3 length: 17 amino acids. CDR3 DNA: TGTGCCAGCAGCCCCCTTGGTAAAGCGGAAAGCACAGATACGCAGTATTTT. It codes for CASSPLGKAESTDTQYF. Together with reference TRBV7-9 and TRBJ2-3, the CDR3 gives the full variable domain: DTGVSQNPRHKITKRGQNVTFRCDPISEHNRLYWYRQTLGQGPEFLTYFQNEAQLEKSRLLSDRFSAERPKGSFSTLEIQRTEQGDSAMYLCASSPLGKAESTDTQYFGPGTRLTVL.

This clonotype was detected only a few times. The rearrangement uses TRBV3-1 and TRBJ1-1, with D possibly being TRBD1 (5 bases). Germline CDR1 reads LGHDT; CDR2 reads YNNKEL (reference sequence). The CDR3 extends over 15 amino acids. Trimming removed 0 bases from V and 5 bases from J, with 13 bases in between. For the CDR3, the DNA is TGTGCCAGCAGCCAAGACCTCTCCGGGGGAACTGAAGCTTTCTTT. Translating gives CASSQDLSGGTEAFF.

This chain links TRBV7-8 with TRBJ2-3; TRBD2 agrees at 13 bases. Looked up from germline, CDR1 is SGHVS and CDR2 is FQNEAQ. CDR3 length: 19 residues. The V and J ends lost 4 bases and 2 bases, in that order; junction bases with no gene match: 12. The CDR3 DNA reads as TGTGCCAGCAGCTCCCACCGAAAAGGACTAGCGGGAGACACAGATACGCAGTATTTT. Protein: CASSSHRKGLAGDTDTQYF.

This clonotype was picked up a small number of times. The J gene is TRBJ2-5, the V gene TRBV20-1; D is possibly TRBD1 (5 bases). CDR3 size: 15 residues. CDR1 is DFQATT and CDR2 is SNEGSKA in the germline V gene (reference sequence). V was pared by 4 bases and J by 5 bases, with 20 bases between. The CDR3 here is CSAIIPDTNRETQYF. CDR3 nucleotide sequence: TGCAGTGCTATTATTCCGGACACAAATCGGGAGACCCAGTACTTC.

This clonotype has ten or more counts. The J gene is TRBJ2-1, the V gene TRBV12-3 or TRBV12-4, with a possible D match to TRBD2 (5 bases). The length of the CDR3 is 13 residues. V lost 6 bases to trimming and J lost 7 bases, with 13 bases between them. CDR3 in amino acids: CASRHPTGNEQFF. The CDR3, as DNA: TGTGCCAGCAGACACCCGACGGGAAATGAGCAGTTCTTC.

The rearrangement links TRBV20-1 to TRBJ2-3, with D maybe TRBD2 (5 bases). CDR3 length equals 15 residues. Trimming took off 6 bases at V and 4 bases at J, with 20 bases between the two ends. CDR1 and CDR2 (germline): DFQATT, SNEGSKA (reference sequence). The CDR3 DNA reads TGCAGTGCACCGCCCGGAGGTCTAATAGCAGATACGCAGTATTTT. Amino acid sequence: CSAPPGGLIADTQYF.

This clonotype was counted at least ten times. The genes are TRBV7-7 and TRBJ2-2, with D perhaps given as TRBD1 or TRBD2 (5 bases each). Germline loops: CDR1 SSHAT, CDR2 FNYEAQ (reference sequence). Trimming cost V 0 bases and J 1 base, with 9 bases left between them. This CDR3 region has 16 residues. CDR3 loop: CASSLAARGNTGELFF. CDR3 coding DNA: TGTGCCAGCAGCTTAGCAGCGAGGGGGAACACCGGGGAGCTGTTTTTT.

Ten or more counts support this clonotype. CDR3 sequence reads: CASRGSNYGYTF. The CDR3 DNA is TGTGCCAGCAGGGGCTCGAACTATGGCTACACCTTC. The rearrangement links TRBV5-4 to TRBJ1-2; D is uncertain. Germline V lookup: CDR1 SGHNT, CDR2 YYREEE (reference sequence). The V gene lost 5 bases and the J gene lost 2 bases, with 7 bases spanning the gap. The CDR3 contains 12 residues.

This clonotype occurred a few times. The CDR3 nucleotides read TGTGCCAGCAGCTTGGGGGCGGGAGACCAAGAGACCCAGTACTTC. Its translation is CASSLGAGDQETQYF. The chain uses TRBV5-4 and TRBJ2-5, with 7 bases matching TRBD2. This CDR3 has 15 amino acids. In germline, CDR1 is SGHNT, CDR2 YYREEE (reference sequence). V trimming: 0 bases; J trimming: 0 bases; junction bases outside the gene matches: 2.

There are many counts of this clonotype. This chain joins TRBV19 and TRBJ2-7; a possible D gene is TRBD1 (7 bases). V shed 5 bases and J shed 3 bases, with 17 bases lying between them. Germline CDR1 is LNHDA and CDR2 is SQIVND (reference sequence). The CDR3 covers 15 residues. The CDR3 region is CASSGGLRDSYEQYF. The CDR3 nucleotides read TGTGCCAGTAGTGGGGGACTCCGGGACAGCTACGAGCAGTACTTC.

This clonotype was counted a few times. The J gene is TRBJ1-2, the V gene TRBV20-1; 9 positions match TRBD1. The CDR3 loop spans 18 amino acids. The germline CDR1 and CDR2 sequences are DFQATT and SNEGSKA (reference sequence). V lost 2 bases and J lost 6; bases outside the gene matches: 19. CDR3 nucleotide sequence: TGCAGTGCTAGACCCAACAGGGGGCGCGTTTCGGGTCCAGATGGCTACACCTTC. Protein: CSARPNRGRVSGPDGYTF.

In its sample, this clonotype was seen a few times. The V gene is TRBV29-1, the J gene TRBJ2-6; D is perhaps TRBD2 (6 bases). CDR3 length equals 16 residues. Trimming removed 4 bases at V and 0 bases at J, with 13 bases between. The V gene's germline CDR1 is SQVTM and CDR2 ANQGSEA. This CDR3 is CSVGGEGVSGANVLTF. DNA for the CDR3: TGCAGCGTTGGGGGGGAAGGGGTCTCTGGGGCCAACGTCCTGACTTTC.

The chain carries TRBV24-1 and TRBJ2-1; 10 bases fit TRBD1. The V gene's germline CDR1 is KGHDR and CDR2 SFDVKD. V gave up 4 bases and J gave up 3 bases; unmatched junction bases: 8. CDR3 size: 17 residues. DNA of the CDR3: TGTGCCACCAGTGACCGCGGACAGGGGGGGAACTACAATGAGCAGTTCTTC. Residues: CATSDRGQGGNYNEQFF.